This TCR beta chain was sequenced during a study of blood T cells in healthy people across ages. Regarding the study as a whole: Diversity was higher, and naive CD4+ cells more numerous, in long-lived donors than in aged donors.

Note on this clonotype: What it binds is not known.

Germline lookup yields CDR1 SEHNR and CDR2 FQNEAQ (reference sequence). CDR3 length: 15 residues. Trimming removed 5 bases from V and 11 bases from J; junction bases left unmatched: 16. Peripheral blood from each donor was collected in a volume of roughly 9.8 milliliters. The second PCR ran roughly 6 to 12 cycles with a sample-barcoded 5' primer and J-beta primers. Each TCR beta cDNA got a 12-nucleotide random molecular identifier. TCRdb analysed the 5' RACE reads with MiXCR anew, one entry per CDR3 protein. The sample includes approximately 940,000 distinct CDR3 sequences, around 48% of them seen just once.

This receptor was obtained from a man aged 30 to 45 in good health. The specimen was blood. The rearrangement uses TRBV7-9 and TRBJ2-5; 8 nucleotides agree with TRBD2. CDR3 in amino acids: CASSATLGLEGEQYF. As DNA, the CDR3 is TGTGCCAGCAGCGCTACGCTGGGACTAGAAGGGGAGCAGTACTTC.